This T cell receptor (beta chain) comes out of a study of T-cell memory formation after mild COVID-19. A few counts support this clonotype. What it binds is not known. A much larger clone lies one base from this, so it may be a read error. The CDR3 has 19 amino acids. CDR1 and CDR2 from the germline V gene are MGHRA and YSYEKL. TCR alpha and TCR beta cDNA libraries carrying sample barcodes and UMIs came from 5'RACE with constant-segment primers. TCRdb ran MiXCR on the 5' RACE reads and lists one entry per CDR3 protein. The sample comprises tens of thousands of distinct CDR3 sequences, about 15% of which are singletons, and around two fifths rests with the top ten. Study findings and constraints: Contracting CD4+ clones sat mainly in CM and EM; CD8+ in EMRA.

This receptor was identified in a man aged 18 to 35 who had mild COVID-19 (a few samples of this study predate the infection). Cell type and time point are not known. Material: PBMCs or a T cell subset sorted from them (not recorded which). V is TRBV4-1 and J is TRBJ2-7; D perhaps matches TRBD1 (6 bases). CDR3 loop: CASSQGGVWAGAASYEQSF. The CDR3, as DNA: TGCGCCAGCAGCCAAGGAGGGGTGTGGGCAGGGGCCGCTTCCTACGAGCAGTCCTTC.